The entry that follows covers one TCR beta chain sequence. The antigen remains unidentified. The CDR3 consists of 14 residues. V shed 4 bases and J shed 6 bases, with 15 bases lying between them. Per germline, CDR1 SGHDN and CDR2 FVKESK. Only in-frame clones appear in the TCRdb table, and some are missing; sequencing was by immunoSEQ multiplex PCR. The sample consists of fewer than 30,000 clones, 85% to 90% of them appearing once. This entry belongs to a study of tissue T cells after allogeneic stem cell transplantation. Study summary: Smaller viable blood or marrow samples skipped sorting for direct DNA extraction. Points from the study as a whole: Shared clones across patients were few; motif clustering revealed tissue-specific shared signatures. Anatomically similar tissues had similar TCR repertoires within each patient.

The V gene is TRBV14, the J gene TRBJ1-2, with a possible D match to TRBD1 (5 bases). The specimen was blood, collected before transplantation. The receptor was isolated from a woman between 18 and 49 years old who later had graft-versus-host disease after an allogeneic stem cell transplant. For the CDR3, the DNA is TGTGCCAGCAGCCCAGGTGTGAGGGGAGATGGCTACACCTTC. It codes for CASSPGVRGDGYTF.